These 16 T cell receptor beta chains originate from one sample sequenced in a study of early stage breast cancer tumors. TCRdb keeps only in-frame clones here, not all; method: immunoSEQ multiplex PCR. The table shows around 53,000 clones, with 90% to 95% occurring only once. Material for sequencing was blood. These receptors were obtained from a person aged 70 to 85 with breast cancer.

Only a few counts were recorded for this clone. This chain uses TRBV6-1 with TRBJ1-1; TRBD1 aligns across 9 bases. J lost 1 base, V lost 9 bases, and 6 bases had no gene match. CDR1 MNHNS and CDR2 SASEGT come from the germline V gene. The CDR3 is 14 amino acids. This CDR3 is CASGVQGANTEAFF. CDR3 DNA sequence: TGTGCCAGTGGAGTACAGGGGGCGAACACTGAAGCTTTCTTT.

The gene calls are TRBV7-4 and TRBJ2-7; 7 nucleotides agree with TRBD1. The length of the CDR3 is 14 residues. CDR1 SGHVT and CDR2 SQSDAQ come from the germline V gene. Unmatched junction bases numbered 10, after V lost 5 bases and J lost 6 bases. For the CDR3, the DNA is TGTGCCAGCAGCCCCCCATGGACAGGTGGCGAGCAGTACTTC. Its protein product is CASSPPWTGGEQYF.

This rearrangement joins TRBV5-6 to TRBJ2-5; D perhaps matches TRBD2 (6 bases). V was clipped by 2 bases and J by 5 bases, with 22 bases between them. The CDR3 is 17 residues long. The germline V gene has CDR1 SGHDT and CDR2 YYEEEE. This CDR3 is CASSFKTGTPNVETQYF. The CDR3 DNA is TGTGCCAGCAGCTTCAAAACTGGGACTCCCAACGTTGAGACCCAGTACTTC.

The gene calls are TRBV6-5 and TRBJ2-7, with 10 bases fitting TRBD1. The junction had 9 bases not matched to a gene; V was cut back by 7 bases and J by 6 bases. CDR1 MNHEY and CDR2 SVGAGI come from the germline V gene. There are 14 residues in the CDR3. The CDR3 DNA follows: TGTGCCAGCAACCGCTGGGACAGGGGAGGCGAGCAGTACTTC. It yields the protein CASNRWDRGGEQYF.

The chain recombines TRBV27 with TRBJ2-5; TRBD1 matches 9 bases. Germline trimming cut 5 bases from V and 5 bases from J; bases unmatched to any gene: 9. The germline V gene has CDR1 MNHEY and CDR2 SMNVEV (reference sequence). The CDR3 runs to 15 residues. The CDR3 nucleotides read TGTGCCAGCAGTGTGGGACAGGGAGTCACGGAGACCCAGTACTTC. As protein: CASSVGQGVTETQYF.

This chain links TRBV29-1 with TRBJ1-4; 10 positions agree with TRBD1. There are 16 residues in the CDR3. The germline V gene encodes CDR1 SQVTM and CDR2 ANQGSEA. The J segment lost 5 bases and the V segment lost 7 bases, leaving 13 bases of the junction unmatched. CDR3 in amino acids: CSGGGQGLVGNEKLFF. As DNA, the CDR3 is TGCAGCGGAGGGGGACAGGGGTTAGTGGGGAATGAAAAACTGTTTTTT.

This clone has only a few counts. V and J are TRBV27 and TRBJ1-5; D is perhaps TRBD1 (5 bases). Germline values: CDR1 MNHEY, CDR2 SMNVEV (reference sequence). V was shortened by 6 bases and J by 0 bases, with 12 bases between the two germline ends. This CDR3 is 15 amino acids long. The CDR3 here is CASRTTENSNQPQHF. The CDR3 DNA reads as TGTGCCAGCAGGACGACAGAGAATAGCAATCAGCCCCAGCATTTT.

The gene calls are TRBV28 and TRBJ1-2, with D possibly TRBD1 on 5 matching bases. V gave up 6 bases and J gave up 4 bases, with 12 bases separating them. Germline CDR1 is MDHEN and CDR2 is SYDVKM. CDR3 size: 13 residues. The CDR3 loop is CASRNPGPYGYTF. CDR3 coding DNA: TGTGCCAGCAGGAACCCAGGGCCCTATGGCTACACCTTC.

V gene TRBV7-9 combines with J gene TRBJ2-7; 7 bases fit TRBD1. Trimming removed 6 bases from V and 2 bases from J; junction bases left unmatched: 4. This CDR3 comprises 13 residues. Germline V lookup: CDR1 SEHNR, CDR2 FQNEAQ (reference sequence). The CDR3 is CASRSDRAYEQYF. The DNA for the CDR3 is TGTGCCAGCAGATCAGACAGGGCCTACGAGCAGTACTTC.

The chain joins TRBV6-6 to TRBJ1-2; perhaps TRBD1 as D (5 bases). The CDR3 extends over 14 amino acids. The germline V gene has CDR1 MNHNY and CDR2 SVGAGI (reference sequence). Between the trimmed V and J ends, which lost 2 bases and 5 bases, there was a span of 12 bases. CDR3 sequence (DNA): TGTGCCAGCAGTTACGTCCAGGGTCGGTATGGCTACACCTTC. Protein: CASSYVQGRYGYTF.

The chain uses TRBV7-9 and TRBJ2-7; a weak D match, TRBD1 (6 bases). V was clipped by 5 bases and J by 8 bases, with 13 bases between them. This CDR3 is built from 12 residues. Germline lookup yields CDR1 SEHNR and CDR2 FQNEAQ (reference sequence). CDR3 sequence reads: CASSLPRDKQYF. CDR3 coding DNA: TGTGCCAGCAGCCTTCCGAGGGACAAGCAGTACTTC. Looking up the rest from reference TRBV7-9 and TRBJ2-7 gives the full variable domain: DTGVSQNPRHKITKRGQNVTFRCDPISEHNRLYWYRQTLGQGPEFLTYFQNEAQLEKSRLLSDRFSAERPKGSFSTLEIQRTEQGDSAMYLCASSLPRDKQYFGPGTRLTVT.

The chain employs TRBV4-3 and TRBJ2-1; TRBD2 might be the D (6 bases). This CDR3 has 16 amino acids. CDR1 is LGHNA and CDR2 is YSLEER in the germline V gene. Trimming took 0 bases from V and 0 from J, leaving 9 bases between them. CDR3 nucleotide sequence: TGCGCCAGCAGCCAAGATACCGGGGGCTCCTACAATGAGCAGTTCTTC. Protein sequence: CASSQDTGGSYNEQFF.

V gene TRBV6-1 combines with J gene TRBJ2-6, with a possible D match to TRBD2 (5 bases). CDR3 length equals 15 residues. V was clipped by 4 bases and J by 2 bases, with 9 bases between them. Germline V CDR1 and CDR2: MNHNS, SASEGT. The chain's CDR3 is CASSGGIAGANVLTF. DNA of the CDR3: TGTGCCAGCAGTGGAGGGATCGCTGGGGCCAACGTCCTGACTTTC.

This chain links TRBV19 with TRBJ1-2; D ambiguous. The ends were cut back, 11 bases at V and 7 bases at J, with 11 bases in the middle. This CDR3 has 10 residues. Germline V CDR1 and CDR2: LNHDA, SQIVND (reference sequence). The CDR3 DNA is TGTGCCGTCAAAGGCGGTGGCTACACCTTC. Translated, it gives CAVKGGGYTF. The full variable domain, with the rest looked up from reference TRBV19 and TRBJ1-2, is DGGITQSPKYLFRKEGQNVTLSCEQNLNHDAMYWYRQDPGQGLRLIYYSQIVNDFQKGDIAEGYSVSREKKESFPLTVTSAQKNPTAFYLCAVKGGGYTFGSGTRLTVV.

This clone came up once. The chain combines TRBV11-2 with TRBJ1-3; D perhaps matches TRBD1 (5 bases). The V gene's germline CDR1 is SGHAT and CDR2 FQNNGV. The CDR3 runs 14 residues. Trimming pared 5 bases from V and 2 bases from J, leaving 10 bases between. CDR3 nucleotide sequence: TGTGCCAGCAGCCCCCGGGGGGCTGGAAACACCATATATTTT. Amino acids: CASSPRGAGNTIYF. Complete variable domain (other parts from reference TRBV11-2 and TRBJ1-3): EAGVAQSPRYKIIEKRQSVAFWCNPISGHATLYWYQQILGQGPKLLIQFQNNGVVDDSQLPKDRFSAERLKGVDSTLKIQPAKLEDSAVYLCASSPRGAGNTIYFGEGSWLTVV.

CDR3 region: CASSWGGRDTDTQYF. The CDR3 DNA reads TGTGCCAGCAGTTGGGGCGGGAGGGACACAGATACGCAGTATTTT. The genes are TRBV6-5 and TRBJ2-3, with 9 bases lining up with TRBD2. The CDR3 contains 15 residues. From germline, CDR1 is MNHEY and CDR2 SVGAGI. The junction had 4 bases not matched to a gene; V was cut back by 4 bases and J by 2 bases.